This T cell receptor (beta chain) was recovered during a study of brain metastases from non-small cell lung cancer. Study-level points and caveats: Metastases had sparse T cells but largely shared repertoires with primaries. T-cell infiltration was lower in brain metastases than primaries (P < 0.001). In about 60% of brain metastases, T-cell clones were expanded compared with matched primary tumors.

This table comes from immunoSEQ multiplex PCR, and its TCRdb copy is limited to in-frame clones, with some not included. The sample lists roughly 3,600 clones; 86% were seen once. The CDR3 consists of 11 residues. V was shortened by 6 bases and J by 4 bases, with 7 bases between the two germline ends. Germline lookup yields CDR1 MGHDK and CDR2 SYGVNS. About this clone: Its antigen is currently unknown.

This clonotype was sampled from a donor aged 40 or older with non-small cell lung cancer. V and J are TRBV25-1 and TRBJ2-7; D is uncertain. Sequencing used primary lung tumor tissue. Here the CDR3 reads CASRRLYEQYF. CDR3 DNA: TGTGCCAGCAGACGGCTTTACGAGCAGTACTTC.